Shown below are 27 T cell receptor beta chains from a single sample sequenced in a study of STAT3 mutations in large granular lymphocyte leukemia. General study points: Every T-LGLL patient had at least one immunodominant TCRbeta clonotype.

Sequenced by immunoSEQ multiplex PCR; TCRdb stores in-frame clones only, minus some. The sample has around 8,000 clones; 91% are singletons. These receptors lack a known antigen. Specimen: peripheral blood mononuclear cells. Source of these receptors: a man in his fifties with T-cell large granular lymphocyte leukemia. Some clones in this sample may be carry-over from other donors' samples.

This sequence joins TRBV28 and TRBJ1-2, with D uncertain. Germline V lookup: CDR1 MDHEN, CDR2 SYDVKM. V shed 4 bases and J shed 0 bases, with 6 bases lying between them. The CDR3 extends over 13 amino acids. The CDR3 region has the DNA TGTGCCAGCAGTTCCCCCCCTAACTATGGCTACACCTTC. Amino acids: CASSSPPNYGYTF.

V gene TRBV20-1 combines with J gene TRBJ2-7; the D call may be TRBD1 or TRBD2 (5 bases each). Germline V CDR1 and CDR2: DFQATT, SNEGSKA (reference sequence). This CDR3 is built from 11 residues. With 6 bases removed from V and 4 bases from J, the gap between germline ends came to 10 bases. CDR3 nucleotides: TGCAGTGCCCCCGGGACGTACGAGCAGTACTTC. Protein sequence: CSAPGTYEQYF.

This chain joins TRBV28 and TRBJ1-5; D is unresolved. Germline V gives CDR1 MDHEN, CDR2 SYDVKM. The CDR3 is made up of 17 amino acids. Trimming shortened V by 6 bases and J by 3 bases, and 21 bases separated the two germline ends. CDR3 nucleotide sequence: TGTGCCAGCAGAGAGAATAGGGCTTCGGTGTCCAATCAGCCCCAGCATTTT. Protein sequence: CASRENRASVSNQPQHF.

This chain joins TRBV11-2 and TRBJ2-7; TRBD2 aligns across 8 bases. This CDR3 has 17 residues. Germline V CDR1 and CDR2: SGHAT, FQNNGV. J gave up 7 bases and V 2 bases, and 16 bases lay outside the gene matches. The CDR3 region has the DNA TGTGCCAGCAGCTTATCTCTAGCGGGCGTTAGAGGGGGAGAGCAGTACTTC. It is translated as CASSLSLAGVRGGEQYF. Together with reference TRBV11-2 and TRBJ2-7, the CDR3 gives the full variable domain: EAGVAQSPRYKIIEKRQSVAFWCNPISGHATLYWYQQILGQGPKLLIQFQNNGVVDDSQLPKDRFSAERLKGVDSTLKIQPAKLEDSAVYLCASSLSLAGVRGGEQYFGPGTRLTVT.

V gene TRBV18 combines with J gene TRBJ1-2, with D maybe TRBD1 (6 bases). The V gene's germline CDR1 is KGHSH and CDR2 LQKENI. Between the trimmed V and J ends, which lost 5 bases and 4 bases, there was a span of 29 bases. CDR3 length equals 19 residues. CDR3 sequence: CASSINPSANRAVAYGYTF. Here the CDR3 DNA reads TGTGCCAGCTCAATCAACCCCTCTGCTAACAGGGCCGTGGCCTATGGCTACACCTTC.

This clone was observed a single time. The V call is TRBV29-1, the J call TRBJ2-7; 10 nucleotides agree with TRBD1. Germline V CDR1 and CDR2: SQVTM, ANQGSEA. This CDR3 has 13 amino acids. V was clipped by 3 bases and J by 4 bases; unmatched bases: 3. CDR3 nucleotides: TGCAGCGTTGAGACAGGGGGCAGGTACGAGCAGTACTTC. This gives the protein CSVETGGRYEQYF.

This chain links TRBV5-1 with TRBJ2-1; tentatively, D is TRBD1 (6 bases). This CDR3 comprises 13 residues. Trimming removed 5 bases at V and 5 bases at J, with 11 bases between. Germline V gives CDR1 SGHRS, CDR2 YFSETQ. This chain's CDR3 is CASRAQGDNEQFF. In DNA, the CDR3 is TGCGCCAGCAGGGCACAGGGTGACAATGAGCAGTTCTTC.

This sequence joins TRBV20-1 and TRBJ2-1; D is possibly TRBD2 (5 bases). Trimming took off 3 bases at V and 8 bases at J, with 8 bases between the two ends. Germline values: CDR1 DFQATT, CDR2 SNEGSKA (reference sequence). The CDR3 is 11 residues long. The CDR3 sequence: CSASLRDEQFF. DNA for the CDR3: TGCAGTGCTAGTTTGCGGGATGAGCAGTTCTTC.

This clone has just one count. The V call is TRBV7-2, the J call TRBJ1-2; D is possibly TRBD1 (6 bases). CDR3 length equals 13 residues. Germline CDR1 reads SGHTA; CDR2 reads FQGNSA. Trimming took 4 bases from V and 2 from J, leaving 8 bases between them. CDR3 in amino acids: CASSSTGNYGYTF. The CDR3 bases are TGTGCCAGCAGCTCGACAGGCAACTATGGCTACACCTTC.

The rearrangement uses TRBV25-1 and TRBJ2-7; TRBD1 matches 8 bases. The germline CDR1 and CDR2 sequences are MGHDK and SYGVNS. The CDR3 runs to 15 residues. Germline trimming cut 4 bases from V and 2 bases from J; bases unmatched to any gene: 7. CDR3 DNA: TGTGCCAGCAGTGGGGGGACAGGCGTCGCCTACGAGCAGTACTTC. It codes for CASSGGTGVAYEQYF.

CDR3: CASSPTTGTGELFF. The CDR3 DNA reads as TGTGCCAGCAGCCCTACAACAGGGACCGGGGAGCTGTTTTTT. The chain carries TRBV7-2 and TRBJ2-2; a possible D gene is TRBD1 (6 bases). V was pared by 5 bases and J by 5 bases, with 12 bases between. CDR3 size: 14 residues. In germline, CDR1 is SGHTA, CDR2 FQGNSA. Looking up the rest from reference TRBV7-2 and TRBJ2-2 gives the full variable domain: GAGVSQSPSNKVTEKGKDVELRCDPISGHTALYWYRQSLGQGLEFLIYFQGNSAPDKSGLPSDRFSAERTGGSVSTLTIQRTQQEDSAVYLCASSPTTGTGELFFGEGSRLTVL.

The chain is built from TRBV4-3 and TRBJ2-1; D is unresolved. The CDR3 sequence is 16 residues long. The germline V gene encodes CDR1 LGHNA and CDR2 YSLEER. Trimming took off 0 bases at V and 0 bases at J, with 9 bases between the two ends. CDR3 in DNA: TGCGCCAGCAGCCAAGAGACATTCAGCTCCTACAATGAGCAGTTCTTC. As protein: CASSQETFSSYNEQFF.

The sample holds a few counts of this clone. This chain uses TRBV29-1 with TRBJ1-2, with D perhaps TRBD1 (6 bases). V was shortened by 6 bases and J by 8 bases, with 13 bases between the two germline ends. Germline values: CDR1 SQVTM, CDR2 ANQGSEA. The CDR3 extends over 11 amino acids. In DNA, the CDR3 is TGCAGCGTCGGGACATCGATCGGCTACACCTTC. Translation gives CSVGTSIGYTF.

The V gene is TRBV12-5, the J gene TRBJ1-5; tentative D call: TRBD1 (6 bases). The V gene's germline CDR1 is LGHNT and CDR2 FRNRAP. CDR3 length: 14 residues. Trimming stripped 6 bases from V and 10 bases from J, with 19 bases between. CDR3 DNA sequence: TGTGCTAGTGGAAACAGGGAAGGGGACGATCCCCAGCATTTT. As protein: CASGNREGDDPQHF.

V is TRBV9 and J is TRBJ2-3, with D possibly matching TRBD1 (6 bases). The CDR3 is made up of 15 amino acids. In germline, CDR1 is SGDLS, CDR2 YYNGEE. Trimming took off 6 bases at V and 0 bases at J, with 14 bases between the two ends. CDR3 DNA: TGTGCCAGCAACACCGGGACACTTAGCACAGATACGCAGTATTTT. It specifies CASNTGTLSTDTQYF.

This rearrangement joins TRBV29-1 to TRBJ2-1; perhaps TRBD1 as D (6 bases). The CDR3 runs to 12 residues. Germline assignment: CDR1 SQVTM and CDR2 ANQGSEA. Trimming took off 2 bases at V and 8 bases at J, with 10 bases between the two ends. Here the CDR3 reads CSVERQGYEQFF. The DNA of the CDR3 is TGCAGCGTTGAAAGGCAGGGGTATGAGCAGTTCTTC.

V gene TRBV9 combines with J gene TRBJ2-2, with TRBD2 as a possible D gene (6 bases). The V end lost 4 bases, the J end lost 3 bases, and 10 bases lay between the germline ends. The CDR3 has 14 residues. Germline V gene lookup returns CDR1 SGDLS and CDR2 YYNGEE. The CDR3 DNA sequence: TGTGCCAGCAGCCGGGACTCCCACACCGGGGAGCTGTTTTTT. Translated, it gives CASSRDSHTGELFF.

The CDR3 is CASSSGSKETQYF. CDR3 coding DNA: TGTGCCAGCTCGTCGGGCTCCAAAGAGACCCAGTACTTC. The rearrangement joins TRBV18 to TRBJ2-5; D gene ambiguous. Trimming took 6 bases from V and 3 from J, leaving 11 bases between them. The CDR3 sequence is 13 residues long. From germline, CDR1 is KGHSH and CDR2 LQKENI.

This sequence joins TRBV6-1 and TRBJ1-1, with 7 bases lining up with TRBD1. Trimming removed 2 bases from V and 6 bases from J; junction bases left unmatched: 6. The CDR3 has 14 residues. Germline CDR1 and CDR2: MNHNS and SASEGT. This chain's CDR3 is CASSEPGGDPEAFF. The CDR3 region has the DNA TGTGCCAGCAGTGAACCAGGGGGGGATCCTGAAGCTTTCTTT.

This chain joins TRBV5-1 and TRBJ1-1; a weak D match, TRBD1 (6 bases). Germline V gene sequence: CDR1 SGHRS, CDR2 YFSETQ. Trimming stripped 3 bases from V and 1 base from J, with 13 bases between. The CDR3 is 15 residues long. The chain's CDR3 is CASSYLPGQNTEAFF. The CDR3 DNA is TGCGCCAGCAGCTACTTACCGGGACAGAACACTGAAGCTTTCTTT.

The rearrangement joins TRBV6-1 to TRBJ2-5; 15 nucleotides match TRBD2. The germline V gene encodes CDR1 MNHNS and CDR2 SASEGT. Losses at the gene ends were 5 bases for V and 5 bases for J; bases not matched to a gene: 3. This CDR3 region has 15 residues. CDR3 in amino acids: CASSSGTSGGETQYF. As DNA, the CDR3 is TGTGCCAGCAGTTCAGGGACTAGCGGGGGGGAGACCCAGTACTTC.

The J gene is TRBJ2-3, the V gene TRBV28; D is ambiguous. Trimming left V 2 bases short and J 1 base short, with 7 bases between. Per the germline V gene, CDR1 is MDHEN and CDR2 is SYDVKM. The CDR3 is 14 residues long. As DNA, the CDR3 is TGTGCCAGCAGTTTAGCGTCAGGCACAGATACGCAGTATTTT. Encoded protein: CASSLASGTDTQYF.

This clone was picked up a small number of times. This chain connects TRBV29-1 to TRBJ1-2; D remains ambiguous. V was clipped by 4 bases and J by 3 bases, with 6 bases between them. Germline values: CDR1 SQVTM, CDR2 ANQGSEA. The CDR3 is 11 amino acids. The CDR3 loop reads CSVGGYYGYTF. CDR3 sequence (DNA): TGCAGCGTTGGAGGGTACTATGGCTACACCTTC.

The rearrangement uses TRBV18 and TRBJ2-5, with D unclear. The CDR3 loop spans 11 amino acids. Trimming pared 2 bases from V and 5 bases from J, leaving 3 bases between. The germline CDR1 and CDR2 sequences are KGHSH and LQKENI. CDR3 sequence (DNA): TGTGCCAGCTCACCATTGGAGACCCAGTACTTC. Translating gives CASSPLETQYF.

J is TRBJ1-1 and V is TRBV14; unclear D gene. Between the trimmed V and J ends, which lost 5 bases and 3 bases, there was a span of 4 bases. CDR3 length: 11 amino acids. The germline V gene encodes CDR1 SGHDN and CDR2 FVKESK. CDR3 in DNA: TGTGCCAGCAGCGACTACACTGAAGCTTTCTTT. It yields the protein CASSDYTEAFF.

V gene TRBV2 combines with J gene TRBJ1-2; D is uncertain. This CDR3 has 14 residues. Trimming removed 2 bases from V and 4 bases from J, with 11 bases in between. Germline loops: CDR1 SNHLY, CDR2 FYNNEI. CDR3 sequence (DNA): TGTGCCAGCAGTGAATCAACCTCTAGCTATGGCTACACCTTC. Amino acids: CASSESTSSYGYTF.

V usage is TRBV6-5 and J usage is TRBJ1-3; D is unresolved. The germline gives CDR1 MNHEY, CDR2 SVGAGI. The CDR3 consists of 13 residues. V lost 5 bases and J lost 3, with 8 bases in between. CDR3 amino acids: CASSTRYGNTIYF. The CDR3 DNA is TGTGCCAGCAGTACACGATATGGAAACACCATATATTTT.